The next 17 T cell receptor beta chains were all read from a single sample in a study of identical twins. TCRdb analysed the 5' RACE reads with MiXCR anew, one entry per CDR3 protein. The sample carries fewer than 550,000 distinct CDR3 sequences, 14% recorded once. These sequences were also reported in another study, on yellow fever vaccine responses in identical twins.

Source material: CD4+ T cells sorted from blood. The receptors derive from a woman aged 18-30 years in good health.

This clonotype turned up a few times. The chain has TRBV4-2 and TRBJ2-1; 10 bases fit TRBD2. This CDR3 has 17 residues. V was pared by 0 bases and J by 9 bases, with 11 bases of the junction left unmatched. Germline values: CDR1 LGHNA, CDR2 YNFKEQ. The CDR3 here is CASSQDEGSGRSREQFF. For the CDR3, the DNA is TGTGCCAGCAGCCAAGATGAGGGTAGCGGGAGGAGTCGTGAGCAGTTCTTC.

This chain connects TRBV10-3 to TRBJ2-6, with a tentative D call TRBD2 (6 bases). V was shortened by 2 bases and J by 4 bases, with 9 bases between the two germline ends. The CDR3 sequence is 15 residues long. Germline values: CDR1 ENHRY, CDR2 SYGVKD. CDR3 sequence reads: CAISEGEAGANVLTF. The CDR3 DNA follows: TGTGCCATCAGTGAGGGGGAGGCCGGGGCCAACGTCCTGACTTTC.

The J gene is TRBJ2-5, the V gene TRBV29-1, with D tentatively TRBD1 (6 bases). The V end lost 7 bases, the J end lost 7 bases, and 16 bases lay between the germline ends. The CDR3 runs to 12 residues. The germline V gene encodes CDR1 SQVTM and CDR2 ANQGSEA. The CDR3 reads CSAGPRGGTQYF. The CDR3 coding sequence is TGCAGCGCCGGCCCCAGAGGGGGGACCCAGTACTTC.

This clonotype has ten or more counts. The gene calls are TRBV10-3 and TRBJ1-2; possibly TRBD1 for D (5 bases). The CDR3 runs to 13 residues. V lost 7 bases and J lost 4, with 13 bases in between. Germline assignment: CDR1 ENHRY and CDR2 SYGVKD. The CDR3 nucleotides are TGTGCCATCAAAGCGGGGGAGTTCTATGGCTACACCTTC. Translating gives CAIKAGEFYGYTF.

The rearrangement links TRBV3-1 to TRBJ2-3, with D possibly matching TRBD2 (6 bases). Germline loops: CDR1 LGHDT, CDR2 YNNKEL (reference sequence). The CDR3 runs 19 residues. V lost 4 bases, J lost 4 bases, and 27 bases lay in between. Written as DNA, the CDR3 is TGTGCCAGCAGCCGCAATTCCGGGACTGGCGGTATATGGGCAGATACGCAGTATTTT. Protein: CASSRNSGTGGIWADTQYF.

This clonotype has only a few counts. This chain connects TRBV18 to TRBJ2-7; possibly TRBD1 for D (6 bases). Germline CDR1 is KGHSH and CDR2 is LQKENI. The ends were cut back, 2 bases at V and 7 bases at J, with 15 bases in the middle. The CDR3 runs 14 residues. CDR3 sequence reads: CASSPGPGVGEQYF. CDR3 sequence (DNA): TGTGCCAGCTCACCAGGGCCAGGGGTGGGTGAGCAGTACTTC. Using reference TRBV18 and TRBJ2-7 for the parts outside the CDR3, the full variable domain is NAGVMQNPRHLVRRRGQEARLRCSPMKGHSHVYWYRQLPEEGLKFMVYLQKENIIDESGMPKERFSAEFPKEGPSILRIQQVVRGDSAAYFCASSPGPGVGEQYFGPGTRLTVT.

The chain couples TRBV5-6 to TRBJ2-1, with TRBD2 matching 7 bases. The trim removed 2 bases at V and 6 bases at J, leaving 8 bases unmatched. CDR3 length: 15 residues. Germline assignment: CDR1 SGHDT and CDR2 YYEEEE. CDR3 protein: CASSFAGVGPNEQFF. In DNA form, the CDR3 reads TGTGCCAGCAGCTTTGCGGGAGTGGGTCCCAATGAGCAGTTCTTC.

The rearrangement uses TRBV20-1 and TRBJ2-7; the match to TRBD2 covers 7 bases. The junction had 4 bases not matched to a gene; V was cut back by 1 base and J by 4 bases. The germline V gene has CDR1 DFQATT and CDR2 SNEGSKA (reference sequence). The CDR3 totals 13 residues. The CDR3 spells CSARGGRGYEQYF. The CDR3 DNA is TGCAGTGCTAGAGGCGGGAGAGGGTACGAGCAGTACTTC.

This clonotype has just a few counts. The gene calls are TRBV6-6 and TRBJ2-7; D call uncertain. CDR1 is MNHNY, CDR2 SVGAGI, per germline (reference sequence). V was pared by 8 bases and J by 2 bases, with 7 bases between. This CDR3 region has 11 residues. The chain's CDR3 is CASLGPYEQYF. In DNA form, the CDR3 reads TGTGCCAGCCTAGGCCCCTACGAGCAGTACTTC.

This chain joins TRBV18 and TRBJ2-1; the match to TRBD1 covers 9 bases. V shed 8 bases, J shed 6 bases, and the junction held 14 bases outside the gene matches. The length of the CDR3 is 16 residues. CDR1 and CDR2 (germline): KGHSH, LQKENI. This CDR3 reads CASLRIRDRGSNEQFF. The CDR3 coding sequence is TGTGCCAGCCTCCGGATAAGAGACAGGGGGTCCAATGAGCAGTTCTTC.

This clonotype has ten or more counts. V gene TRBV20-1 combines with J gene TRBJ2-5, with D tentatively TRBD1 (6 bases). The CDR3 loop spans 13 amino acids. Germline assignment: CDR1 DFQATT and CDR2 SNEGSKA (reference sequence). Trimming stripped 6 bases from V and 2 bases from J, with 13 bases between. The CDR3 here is CSARRTEQETQYF. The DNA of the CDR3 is TGCAGTGCCAGGAGGACAGAGCAAGAGACCCAGTACTTC.

CDR3 amino acids: CASSPGQEIYEQYF. CDR3 DNA: TGTGCCAGCTCACCTGGACAGGAGATCTACGAGCAGTACTTC. The chain combines TRBV18 with TRBJ2-7; TRBD1 agrees at 7 bases. CDR3 length: 14 amino acids. The trim removed 3 bases at V and 3 bases at J, leaving 5 bases unmatched. The germline V gene encodes CDR1 KGHSH and CDR2 LQKENI.

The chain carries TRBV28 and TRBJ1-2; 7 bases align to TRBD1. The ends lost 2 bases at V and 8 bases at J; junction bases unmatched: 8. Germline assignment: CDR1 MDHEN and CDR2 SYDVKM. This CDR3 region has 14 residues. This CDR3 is CASSLVKGARGYTF. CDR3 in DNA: TGTGCCAGCAGTTTAGTGAAGGGGGCGAGGGGCTACACCTTC.

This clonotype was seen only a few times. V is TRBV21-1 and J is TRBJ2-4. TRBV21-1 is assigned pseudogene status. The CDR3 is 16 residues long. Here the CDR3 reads CASSKASVRAKNIQYF. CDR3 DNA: TGTGCCAGCAGCAAAGCTTCGGTCCGGGCCAAAAACATTCAGTACTTC.

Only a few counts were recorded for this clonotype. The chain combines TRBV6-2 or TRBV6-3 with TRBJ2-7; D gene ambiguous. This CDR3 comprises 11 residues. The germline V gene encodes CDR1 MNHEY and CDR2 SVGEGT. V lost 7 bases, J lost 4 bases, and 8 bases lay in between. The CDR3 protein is CASNSPYEQYF. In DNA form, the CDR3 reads TGTGCCAGCAACTCCCCTTACGAGCAGTACTTC.

This CDR3 is CASRGLDRGFNEQFF. In DNA form, the CDR3 reads TGTGCCAGCAGGGGTTTGGACAGGGGGTTTAATGAGCAGTTCTTC. This chain links TRBV7-2 with TRBJ2-1; 10 nucleotides agree with TRBD1. Germline trimming cut 6 bases from V and 7 bases from J; bases unmatched to any gene: 9. This CDR3 is built from 15 residues. Germline V gene sequence: CDR1 SGHTA, CDR2 FQGNSA.

In DNA form, the CDR3 reads TGTGTCATCAGGACAGATACGCAGTATTTT. Protein: CVIRTDTQYF. The chain joins TRBV12-3 or TRBV12-4 to TRBJ2-3; D unclear. The CDR3 extends over 10 amino acids.